These T cell receptor beta chains were read from a single sample in a study of response to subunit inactivated influenza vaccine. A single record per CDR3 protein comes from TCRdb applying MiXCR to the RT-PCR reads. The sample yields some 180,000 distinct CDR3 sequences, approximately 8.7% seen once. Sequencing used non-naive T cells sorted from PBMCs, obtained on the day of vaccination. The receptors shown here come from a man between 50 and 59 years old who received an inactivated influenza vaccine. The CDR3 runs from the conserved cysteine through the conserved F or W. The D gene is left open where the match is weak. A row's size may be missing; if present it is once, few, many or a size class.

>TRBV20-1|-|13|few|TRBJ2-7
TGCAGTGCTCCTCCCCGGGGGGCGTGGGAGCAGTACTTC
CSAPPRGAWEQYF
>TRBV4-3|-|15|-|TRBJ1-3
TGCGCCAGCAGCCAAACGGAGGGGTCTGGAAACACCATATATTTT
CASSQTEGSGNTIYF
>TRBV7-9|TRBD2|14|few|TRBJ2-7
TGTGCCAGCAGCCCAAGACTAGCGGGAGGCGAGCAGTACTTC
CASSPRLAGGEQYF
>TRBV2|-|13|-|TRBJ2-3
TGTGCCACCGAACGGCCGTCCAAGGATACGCAGTATTTT
CATERPSKDTQYF
>TRBV5-5|TRBD1|14|many|TRBJ1-4
TGTGCCAGCAGCTTTACAGGGGGGAATGAAAAACTGTTTTTT
CASSFTGGNEKLFF
>TRBV20-1|TRBD2|15|few|TRBJ2-7
TGCAGTGCTAGAGTGGGGGGACTAGCCTCTCTCGAGCAGTACTTC
CSARVGGLASLEQYF
>TRBV28|TRBD1|13|many|TRBJ2-7
TGTGCCAGCAGTTTTTACAGGGGTACCGAGCAGTACTTC
CASSFYRGTEQYF
>TRBV24-1|-|12|few|TRBJ2-5
TGTGCCACCAAAGACAGGAAAGAGACCCAGTACTTC
CATKDRKETQYF
>TRBV29-1|-|14|-|TRBJ2-1
TGCAGCGTTGAAATCGACAACGGCAGGGTCGAGCAGTTCTTC
CSVEIDNGRVEQFF
>TRBV28|-|15|many|TRBJ1-5
TGTGCCAGCATCCCCTTGGGGGGCGCGGGTCAGCCCCAGCATTTT
CASIPLGGAGQPQHF